This record concerns one TCR beta chain sequence. Antigen unknown. Sequenced by immunoSEQ multiplex PCR; TCRdb stores in-frame clones only, minus some. Among 150,000 or so clones listed, approximately 90% were seen once. These data are taken from a study of T cell responses to AZD1222 COVID-19 vaccine. About the study: Second-dose intervals of approximately 4 or approximately 12 weeks were pooled. The study, taken as a whole, reports: As reported, nearly half of all spike-specific TCRs target variant regions that are unmutated. When two AZD1222 doses had been given, Spike-specific TCR breadth and depth rose.

Trimming removed 0 bases at V and 7 bases at J, with 12 bases between. CDR1 and CDR2 from the germline V gene are SGHVS and FQNEAQ. The CDR3 spans 14 residues. The chain combines TRBV7-8 with TRBJ1-2; D not certain. The source was peripheral blood, collected on day 0 of AZD1222 vaccination. The source is an adult in good health. CDR3 nucleotides: TGTGCCAGCAGCTTAGCTGGCTTTAGGAGTGGCTACACCTTC. It codes for CASSLAGFRSGYTF.